What follows describes a single T cell receptor (beta chain). There are a few counts of this clonotype. Its antigen is still unknown. Base qualities are not provided; no much larger clone lies one nucleotide away. Measured from the cysteine to the phenylalanine, the CDR3 is 17 residues long. The entry retains the CDR3 DNA only, 51 bases that are in frame from base 1. Germline trimming amounts to 1 base on V and 4 bases on J, with 10 as the count of junction bases outside the gene matches. CDR1 and CDR2 are drawn from the germline V gene: LGHNA, YNFKEQ. This sample was taken from a study of immune characterization of retroperitoneal liposarcoma (dated by TCRdb to 2018 to 2020). Libraries were built with PCR. Sequencing used a NextSeq 500. TCRdb passed the public sequencing reads through fastp at Q25 and MiXCR, retaining productive beta sequences. Each record represents a unique CDR3 protein, reported with the most common genes and DNA among its rows. This sample holds 2,000 to 2,500 distinct CDR3 sequences; 40% to 45% were observed only once. The biggest ten clones account for around 19% of the sample.

Sequencing was done on a sample of tumor tissue. This TCR was sampled from a male donor with retroperitoneal liposarcoma. The chain is assembled from TRBV4-2 and TRBJ2-3; a stretch of 8 junction bases matches TRBD2. The DNA sequence is TGTGCCAGCAGCCAAGGCCCCAGCGGGAGTGGGTCAGATACGCAGTATTTT. Its translation is CASSQGPSGSGSDTQYF.